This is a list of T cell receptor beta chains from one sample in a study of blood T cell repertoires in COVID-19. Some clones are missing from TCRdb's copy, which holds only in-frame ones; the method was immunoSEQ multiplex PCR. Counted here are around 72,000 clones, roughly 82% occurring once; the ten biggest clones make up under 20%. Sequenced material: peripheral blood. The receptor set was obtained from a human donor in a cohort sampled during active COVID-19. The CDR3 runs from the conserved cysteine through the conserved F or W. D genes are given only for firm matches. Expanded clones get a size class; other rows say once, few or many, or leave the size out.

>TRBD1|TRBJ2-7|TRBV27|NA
CASHADFGQGKPYEQYF
TGTGCCAGCCACGCGGACTTTGGACAGGGGAAGCCCTACGAGCAGTACTTC
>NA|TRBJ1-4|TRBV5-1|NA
CASSLTGFSPNEKLFF
TGCGCCAGCAGCTTGACAGGGTTCAGCCCTAATGAAAAACTGTTTTTT
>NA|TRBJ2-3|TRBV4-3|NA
CASSRGRSGGTDTQYF
TGCGCCAGCAGCCGAGGTCGTTCGGGGGGCACAGATACGCAGTATTTT
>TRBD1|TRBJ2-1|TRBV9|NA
CASTALGTAYNEQFF
TGTGCCAGTACCGCTCTGGGGACAGCCTACAATGAGCAGTTCTTC
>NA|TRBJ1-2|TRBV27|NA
CASSLRARGGVNYGYTF
TGTGCCAGCAGTTTACGAGCCCGGGGGGGAGTAAACTATGGCTACACCTTC
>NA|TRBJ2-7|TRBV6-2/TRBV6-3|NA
CASSSISGTANYEQYF
TGTGCCAGCAGTTCGATATCCGGGACTGCCAACTACGAGCAGTACTTC
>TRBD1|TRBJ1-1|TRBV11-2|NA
CASSLGQLNTEAFF
TGTGCCAGCAGCTTGGGACAGTTAAACACTGAAGCTTTCTTT
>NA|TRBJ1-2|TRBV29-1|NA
CSGVAGDYGYTF
TGCAGCGGAGTAGCGGGGGACTATGGCTACACCTTC
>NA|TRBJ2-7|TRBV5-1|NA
CASSPAGPSYEQYF
TGCGCCAGCAGCCCCGCGGGACCCTCCTACGAGCAGTACTTC
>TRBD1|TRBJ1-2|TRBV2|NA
CASTLKGAVGYTF
TGTGCCAGCACCCTAAAGGGGGCAGTTGGCTACACCTTC
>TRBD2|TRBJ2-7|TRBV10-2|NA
CASSAGGLRYEQYF
TGCGCCAGCAGCGCGGGGGGGCTCCGATACGAGCAGTACTTC
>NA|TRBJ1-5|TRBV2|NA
CASSWAENQPQHF
TGTGCCAGCAGTTGGGCAGAAAATCAGCCCCAGCATTTT
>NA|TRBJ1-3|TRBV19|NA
CASSIGRASGNTIYF
TGTGCCAGTAGTATCGGCAGGGCCTCTGGAAACACCATATATTTT
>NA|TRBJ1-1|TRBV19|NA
CASSWDKTLSEAFF
TGTGCCAGTAGTTGGGACAAGACTCTCTCTGAAGCTTTCTTT
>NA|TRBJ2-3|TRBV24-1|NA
CATQPWGGARDTQYF
TGTGCCACCCAGCCGTGGGGGGGGGCACGGGATACGCAGTATTTT
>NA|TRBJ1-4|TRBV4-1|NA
CASSQGTATNEKLFF
TGCGCCAGCAGCCAAGGGACAGCAACTAATGAAAAACTGTTTTTT
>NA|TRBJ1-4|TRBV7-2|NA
CASSAQPLGGGDNEKLFF
TGTGCCAGCAGCGCCCAACCCCTTGGTGGGGGCGATAATGAAAAACTGTTTTTT
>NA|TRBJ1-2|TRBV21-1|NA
CASLSRTGLGENYGYTF
TGTGCCAGCCTTTCCCGGACAGGGCTGGGAGAGAACTATGGCTACACCTTC
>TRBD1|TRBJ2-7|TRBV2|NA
CASSLGRDRSSYEQYF
TGTGCCAGCAGTCTGGGGCGGGACAGGAGCTCCTACGAGCAGTACTTC
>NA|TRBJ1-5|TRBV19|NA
CASSRPGPGGSSNQPQHF
TGTGCCAGTAGTAGGCCGGGCCCGGGGGGCTCGAGCAATCAGCCCCAGCATTTT
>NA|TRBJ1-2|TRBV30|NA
CAWSNKGDGYGYTF
TGTGCCTGGAGTAACAAGGGGGACGGCTATGGCTACACCTTC
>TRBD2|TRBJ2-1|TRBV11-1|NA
CASSPAGGGYRNEQFF
TGTGCCAGCAGCCCCGCGGGCGGGGGGTACAGGAATGAGCAGTTCTTC
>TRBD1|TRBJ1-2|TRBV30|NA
CAWSVLPTGGDGYTF
TGTGCCTGGAGCGTACTACCTACAGGGGGCGATGGCTACACCTTC
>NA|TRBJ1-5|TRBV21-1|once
CASSKLERDRFEWDQPQHF
TGTGCCAGCAGCAAGCTAGAGAGGGATCGGTTTGAGTGGGATCAGCCCCAGCATTTT
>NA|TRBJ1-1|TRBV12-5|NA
CASGLVRNEAFF
TGTGCTAGTGGTTTGGTCAGGAATGAAGCTTTCTTT
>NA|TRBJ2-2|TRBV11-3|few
CASSSRLGTINGGELFF
TGTGCCAGCAGCTCCCGTCTTGGGACAATTAATGGCGGGGAGCTGTTTTTT
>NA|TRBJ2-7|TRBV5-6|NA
CASSFYEQYF
TGTGCCAGCTCCTTCTACGAGCAGTACTTC
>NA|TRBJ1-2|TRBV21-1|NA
CASSRGDRDVYGYTF
TGTGCCAGCAGCAGGGGGGACAGGGACGTCTATGGCTACACCTTC
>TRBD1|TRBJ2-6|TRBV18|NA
CASSQGATNVLTF
TGTGCCAGCTCCCAGGGGGCGACCAACGTCCTGACTTTC
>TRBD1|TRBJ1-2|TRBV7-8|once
CASSLGTGVGYTF
TGTGCCAGCAGCTTAGGTACAGGGGTAGGCTACACCTTC
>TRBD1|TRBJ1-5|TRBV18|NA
CASSPPGQGIRPQHF
TGTGCCAGCTCACCACCGGGACAGGGGATCCGGCCCCAGCATTTT
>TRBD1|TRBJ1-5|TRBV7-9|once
CASSPGQPNQPQHF
TGTGCCAGCAGCCCGGGACAGCCAAATCAGCCCCAGCATTTT
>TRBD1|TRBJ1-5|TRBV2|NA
CASSARGGRGDSNQPQHF
TGTGCCAGCAGTGCCCGAGGGGGCAGGGGTGATAGCAATCAGCCCCAGCATTTT
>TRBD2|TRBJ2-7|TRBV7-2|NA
CASSAKLAGYLSYEQYF
TGTGCCAGCAGCGCAAAACTAGCGGGGTACCTATCCTACGAGCAGTACTTC